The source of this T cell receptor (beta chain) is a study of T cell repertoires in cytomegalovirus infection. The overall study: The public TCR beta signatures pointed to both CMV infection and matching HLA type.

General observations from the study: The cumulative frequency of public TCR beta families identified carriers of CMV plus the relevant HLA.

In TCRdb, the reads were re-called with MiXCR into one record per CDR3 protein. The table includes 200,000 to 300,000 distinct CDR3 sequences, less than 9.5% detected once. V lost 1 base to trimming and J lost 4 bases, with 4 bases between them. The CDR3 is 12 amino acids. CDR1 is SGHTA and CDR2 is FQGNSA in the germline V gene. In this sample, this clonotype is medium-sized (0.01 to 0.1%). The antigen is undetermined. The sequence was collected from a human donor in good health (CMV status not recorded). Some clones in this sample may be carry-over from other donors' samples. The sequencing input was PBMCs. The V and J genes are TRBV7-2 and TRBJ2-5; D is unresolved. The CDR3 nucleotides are TGTGCCAGCAGCTTAGGGCGAGAGACCCAGTACTTC. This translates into CASSLGRETQYF.